The entry that follows covers one T cell receptor beta chain sequence. Germline loops: CDR1 LGHDT, CDR2 YNNKEL (reference sequence). CDR3 length equals 15 residues. The V gene lost 1 base and the J gene lost 5 bases, with 12 bases spanning the gap. Measured with immunoSEQ multiplex PCR; TCRdb has only the in-frame clones, and not every one. The repertoire consists of some 240,000 clones, with roughly 80% occurring once and the leading ten covering about 4%. This entry is derived from a study of blood T cell repertoires in COVID-19. Study context: COVID-19 samples, acute and convalescent, were from the United States, Italy and Spain.

This clonotype originated in a man aged 25 to 45 with acute COVID-19. J is TRBJ2-1 and V is TRBV3-1 (or the pseudogene TRBV3-2); D is uncertain. Material for sequencing was PBMCs or T cells enriched from blood (not recorded which). CDR3 residues: CASSQGSEPHNEQFF. The CDR3 DNA reads TGTGCCAGCAGCCAAGGGTCTGAGCCCCACAATGAGCAGTTCTTC.